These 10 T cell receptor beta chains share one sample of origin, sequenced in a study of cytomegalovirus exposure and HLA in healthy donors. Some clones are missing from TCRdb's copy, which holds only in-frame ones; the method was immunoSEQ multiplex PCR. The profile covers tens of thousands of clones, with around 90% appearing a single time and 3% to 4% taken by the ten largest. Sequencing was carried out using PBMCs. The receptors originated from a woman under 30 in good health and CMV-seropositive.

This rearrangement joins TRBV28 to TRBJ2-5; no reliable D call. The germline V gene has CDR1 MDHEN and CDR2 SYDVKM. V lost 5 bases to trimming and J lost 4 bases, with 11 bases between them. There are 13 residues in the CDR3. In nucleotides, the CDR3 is TGTGCCAGCAGTCCTCAGGTTAGAGAGACCCAGTACTTC. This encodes CASSPQVRETQYF.

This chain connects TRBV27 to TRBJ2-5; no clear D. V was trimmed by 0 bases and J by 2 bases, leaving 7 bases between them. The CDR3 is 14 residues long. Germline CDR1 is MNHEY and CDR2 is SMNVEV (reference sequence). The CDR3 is CASSLSVQQETQYF. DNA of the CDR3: TGTGCCAGCAGTTTATCGGTACAGCAAGAGACCCAGTACTTC.

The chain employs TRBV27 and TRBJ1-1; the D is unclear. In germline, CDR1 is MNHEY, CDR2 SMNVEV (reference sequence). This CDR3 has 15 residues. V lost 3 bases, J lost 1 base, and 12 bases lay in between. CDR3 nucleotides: TGTGCCAGCAGTTTGGGTTCCTCGGGGAACACTGAAGCTTTCTTT. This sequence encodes CASSLGSSGNTEAFF.

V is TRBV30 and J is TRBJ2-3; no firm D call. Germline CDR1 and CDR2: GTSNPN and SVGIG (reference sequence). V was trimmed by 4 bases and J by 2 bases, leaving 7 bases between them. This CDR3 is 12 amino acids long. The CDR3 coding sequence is TGTGCCTGGACAACAAACACAGATACGCAGTATTTT. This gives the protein CAWTTNTDTQYF.

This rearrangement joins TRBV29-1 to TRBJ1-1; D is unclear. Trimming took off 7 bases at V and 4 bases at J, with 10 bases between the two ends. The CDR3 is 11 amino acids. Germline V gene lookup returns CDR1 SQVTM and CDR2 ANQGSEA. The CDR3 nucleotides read TGCAGCGCTGGGGAGGGCACTGAAGCTTTCTTT. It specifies CSAGEGTEAFF.

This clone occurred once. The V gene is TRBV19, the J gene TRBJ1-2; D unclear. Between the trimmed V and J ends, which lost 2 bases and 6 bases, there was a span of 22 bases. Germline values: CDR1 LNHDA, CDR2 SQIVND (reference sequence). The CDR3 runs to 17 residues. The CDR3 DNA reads TGTGCCAGTAGTATAACCTCCATCCGATCCCAGACAAATGGCTACACCTTC. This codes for CASSITSIRSQTNGYTF.

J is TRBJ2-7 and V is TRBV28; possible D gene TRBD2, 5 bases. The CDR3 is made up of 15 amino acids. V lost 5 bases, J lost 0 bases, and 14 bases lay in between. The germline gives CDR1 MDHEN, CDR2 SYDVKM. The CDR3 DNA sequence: TGTGCCAGCAGTCTCAGGAGCGCGGGCTCCTACGAGCAGTACTTC. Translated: CASSLRSAGSYEQYF.

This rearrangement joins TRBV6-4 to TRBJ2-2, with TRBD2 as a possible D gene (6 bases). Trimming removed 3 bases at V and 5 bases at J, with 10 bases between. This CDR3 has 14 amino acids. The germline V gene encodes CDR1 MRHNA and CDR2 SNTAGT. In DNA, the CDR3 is TGTGCCAGCAGTGAGCGCGGGGATACCGGGGAGCTGTTTTTT. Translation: CASSERGDTGELFF.

The CDR3 region is CSAPDPGHAYNEQFF. CDR3 nucleotide sequence: TGCAGCGCCCCCGACCCGGGACATGCTTACAATGAGCAGTTCTTC. The J gene is TRBJ2-1, the V gene TRBV29-1; a weak D match, TRBD1 (6 bases). The CDR3 has 15 amino acids. Between the trimmed V and J ends, which lost 7 bases and 4 bases, there was a span of 20 bases. The germline V gene has CDR1 SQVTM and CDR2 ANQGSEA.

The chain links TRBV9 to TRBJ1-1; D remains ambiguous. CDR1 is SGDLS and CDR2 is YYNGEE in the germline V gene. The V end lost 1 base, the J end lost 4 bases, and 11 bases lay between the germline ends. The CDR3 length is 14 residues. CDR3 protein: CASSVNPLSTEAFF. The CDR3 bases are TGTGCCAGCAGCGTAAATCCTTTGAGCACTGAAGCTTTCTTT. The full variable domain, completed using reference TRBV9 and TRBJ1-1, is DSGVTQTPKHLITATGQRVTLRCSPRSGDLSVYWYQQSLDQGLQFLIQYYNGEERAKGNILERFSAQQFPDLHSELNLSSLELGDSALYFCASSVNPLSTEAFFGQGTRLTVV.